The 5 T cell receptor beta chains reported below all come from one sample, sequenced in a study of blood T cell repertoires in COVID-19. The method was immunoSEQ multiplex PCR; TCRdb's version includes in-frame clones alone and lacks a portion of them. The sample has roughly 220,000 clones; 80% to 85% are singletons. Sequenced input: PBMCs or T cells enriched from blood (not recorded which). These receptor sequences come from a woman in her 40s who had recovered from COVID-19.

The V and J genes are TRBV2 and TRBJ2-7; 7 bases agree with TRBD2. The germline CDR1 and CDR2 sequences are SNHLY and FYNNEI. The CDR3 is 12 residues long. Losses at the gene ends were 2 bases for V and 5 bases for J; bases not matched to a gene: 0. This chain's CDR3 is CASSETSDEQYF. The CDR3 DNA is TGTGCCAGCAGTGAAACTAGCGACGAGCAGTACTTC.

The V call is TRBV18, the J call TRBJ2-2; 15 positions agree with TRBD2. Germline CDR1 reads KGHSH; CDR2 reads LQKENI. The trim removed 3 bases at V and 7 bases at J, leaving 6 bases unmatched. The CDR3 is 17 amino acids. CDR3 nucleotide sequence: TGTGCCAGCTCACCGCGAGGACTAGCGGGAGGGGACGGGGAGCTGTTTTTT. This codes for CASSPRGLAGGDGELFF.

This clone was seen just once. This chain links TRBV5-1 with TRBJ2-1; 9 positions match TRBD2. V lost 2 bases, J lost 6 bases, and 6 bases stayed unmatched. The CDR3 length is 15 residues. CDR1 is SGHRS and CDR2 is YFSETQ in the germline V gene. CDR3 DNA: TGCGCCAGCAGCTTCCAGCGGGAGGTTGGCAATGAGCAGTTCTTC. Amino acid sequence: CASSFQREVGNEQFF.

This chain joins TRBV6-2 or TRBV6-3 and TRBJ2-7; D unclear. The V end lost 5 bases, the J end lost 2 bases, and 4 bases lay between the germline ends. Germline V lookup: CDR1 MNHEY, CDR2 SVGEGT. There are 11 residues in the CDR3. The CDR3 DNA is TGTGCCAGCAGTCTTCCCTACGAGCAGTACTTC. It specifies CASSLPYEQYF.

This clone came up once. The chain has TRBV5-5 and TRBJ2-2; TRBD2 matches 12 bases. The CDR3 sequence is 17 residues long. Trimming removed 3 bases from V and 5 bases from J; junction bases left unmatched: 8. Germline V lookup: CDR1 SGHKS, CDR2 YYEKEE (reference sequence). CDR3 region: CASSSRFGLAGTGELFF. The CDR3 region has the DNA TGTGCCAGCAGCTCGCGCTTCGGACTAGCGGGAACCGGGGAGCTGTTTTTT.